These 9 T cell receptor beta chains were sequenced from one sample in a study of blood T cell repertoires in COVID-19 (dated by TCRdb to the early 2020s). The library was produced with the immunoSEQ multiplex PCR assay. TCRdb carries this immuneACCESS record with in-frame sequences only. Its versions omit some clonotypes, under half of them owing to an unresolved V gene in the studies checked, with the rest unexplained. This sample comprises 150,000 to 200,000 clones, about 85% of them detected only once. In total, the top ten clones hold roughly 9.2% of the sample. The material sequenced was peripheral blood. These receptors all stem from an elderly woman with acute or convalescent COVID-19.

The count of this clone is one. The chain recombines TRBV9 with TRBJ2-3, with TRBD2 identical over 13 bases. The CDR3 consists of 21 residues. V lost 4 bases, J lost 0 bases, and 17 bases stayed unmatched. The germline gives CDR1 SGDLS, CDR2 YYNGEE. The CDR3 region has the DNA TGTGCCAGCAGCTCCGGAAGCCGGCCCAAACTAGCGGGAGGGAGCACAGATACGCAGTATTTT. Translated, it gives CASSSGSRPKLAGGSTDTQYF.

The gene calls are TRBV6-5 and TRBJ2-3, with TRBD2 as a possible D gene (6 bases). V dropped 8 bases and J dropped 2 bases, with 14 bases sitting between them. Germline V CDR1 and CDR2: MNHEY, SVGAGI. This CDR3 spans 14 amino acids. In nucleotides, the CDR3 is TGTGCCAGCGGTATGCGGGGAGCCACAGATACGCAGTATTTT. Its protein product is CASGMRGATDTQYF.

The rearrangement joins TRBV19 to TRBJ2-1; 9 bases map to TRBD1. V was clipped by 6 bases and J by 5 bases; unmatched bases: 8. The CDR3 is made up of 15 amino acids. Germline V gene sequence: CDR1 LNHDA, CDR2 SQIVND (reference sequence). The CDR3 region has the DNA TGTGCCAGTAGACCGGACAGGGGTTTCGACAATGAGCAGTTCTTC. Protein: CASRPDRGFDNEQFF.

This rearrangement joins TRBV2 to TRBJ1-2, with D perhaps matching TRBD1 (5 bases). Germline CDR1 and CDR2: SNHLY and FYNNEI. The germline V and J ends were trimmed by 2 bases and 4 bases, with 20 bases remaining between them. The CDR3 has 17 residues. The CDR3: CASSERGVSGQTYGYTF. The DNA of the CDR3 is TGTGCCAGCAGTGAAAGGGGCGTTTCCGGACAAACCTATGGCTACACCTTC.

V is TRBV6-5 and J is TRBJ1-1; no reliable D call. Trimming took 10 bases from V and 1 from J, leaving 16 bases between them. The germline gives CDR1 MNHEY, CDR2 SVGAGI. This CDR3 comprises 14 residues. The CDR3 sequence: CATPGRERNTEAFF. CDR3 DNA sequence: TGTGCCACCCCCGGTCGGGAGCGGAACACTGAAGCTTTCTTT.

J is TRBJ2-7 and V is TRBV5-1, with 8 bases that match TRBD1. The trim removed 4 bases at V and 0 bases at J, leaving 3 bases unmatched. Germline CDR1 reads SGHRS; CDR2 reads YFSETQ. CDR3 length: 14 residues. The CDR3 sequence: CASSQTGVSYEQYF. In nucleotides, the CDR3 is TGCGCCAGCAGCCAGACAGGGGTCTCCTACGAGCAGTACTTC.

This chain joins TRBV28 and TRBJ2-1, with TRBD2 matching 13 bases. After removal of 6 bases from V and 6 bases from J, the junction contained 2 bases not matched to a gene. Germline lookup yields CDR1 MDHEN and CDR2 SYDVKM. This CDR3 is built from 14 residues. CDR3 amino acids: CASRRTSGGNEQFF. In DNA form, the CDR3 reads TGTGCCAGCAGGCGGACTAGCGGGGGCAATGAGCAGTTCTTC.

A few counts support this clone. The V and J genes are TRBV2 and TRBJ2-1; 13 bases fit TRBD2. The V segment lost 6 bases and the J segment 4 bases; nucleotides outside the gene matches: 3. Germline values: CDR1 SNHLY, CDR2 FYNNEI. The CDR3 spans 15 residues. The chain's CDR3 is CASRGLAGSYNEQFF. The CDR3 DNA sequence: TGTGCCAGCAGGGGACTAGCGGGGAGTTACAATGAGCAGTTCTTC.

The rearrangement links TRBV14 to TRBJ1-6; maybe TRBD1 (5 bases). CDR1 and CDR2 (germline): SGHDN, FVKESK. This CDR3 comprises 18 residues. Trimming cost V 1 base and J 8 bases, with 21 bases left between them. The CDR3 DNA follows: TGTGCCAGCAGCCAAGTAGAGTTTGGACAACTATGGGATTCACCCCTCCACTTT. Its protein is CASSQVEFGQLWDSPLHF.